Shown below are 4 T cell receptor beta chains from a single sample sequenced in a study of OX40 agonist ivuxolimab in advanced cancers. Libraries were prepared by immunoSEQ multiplex PCR; TCRdb keeps only in-frame clonotypes and omits some of them. In the table there are tens of thousands of clones, approximately 78% of which are singletons. Sequencing used CD4+ or CD8+ T cells sorted from blood, obtained in a trial of the OX40 agonist ivuxolimab. These TCRs come from an adult with an advanced solid tumor such as melanoma, head and neck, liver or kidney cancer.

This clone was detected ten times or more. The same CDR3 can be traced to other DNA sequences in this sample. This chain links TRBV4-3 with TRBJ1-2; 8 bases align to TRBD1. V lost 4 bases and J lost 8; bases outside the gene matches: 3. The CDR3 covers 12 residues. Germline V gene lookup returns CDR1 LGHNA and CDR2 YSLEER. For the CDR3, the DNA is TGCGCCAGCAGCCTCGGACAGGGCGGCTACACCTTC. It encodes CASSLGQGGYTF.

This clone was seen a single time. The genes are TRBV20-1 and TRBJ2-4, with D perhaps matching TRBD2 (6 bases). V was pared by 5 bases and J by 9 bases, with 11 bases between. This CDR3 has 11 residues. Germline V CDR1 and CDR2: DFQATT, SNEGSKA (reference sequence). The CDR3 protein is CSAPVRGIQYF. CDR3 DNA sequence: TGCAGTGCTCCCGTGCGGGGCATTCAGTACTTC.

The chain employs TRBV6-6 and TRBJ2-7; D unresolved. CDR1 and CDR2 from the germline V gene are MNHNY and SVGAGI (reference sequence). The germline V and J ends were trimmed by 7 bases and 0 bases, with 10 bases remaining between them. The CDR3 consists of 13 residues. In DNA form, the CDR3 reads TGTGCCAGCATTGACACCAACTCCTACGAGCAGTACTTC. Its protein is CASIDTNSYEQYF.

The rearrangement links TRBV6-6 to TRBJ1-5; 7 bases fit TRBD1. CDR3 length equals 14 residues. Germline CDR1 and CDR2: MNHNY and SVGAGI (reference sequence). V lost 2 bases and J lost 3; bases outside the gene matches: 1. In nucleotides, the CDR3 is TGTGCCAGCAGTTACGGACAGGACAATCAGCCCCAGCATTTT. This translates into CASSYGQDNQPQHF.